This paragraph reports one T cell receptor (beta chain). Its antigen is unidentified. Here immunoSEQ multiplex PCR was the method, and the copy in TCRdb shows in-frame clones only, minus some. In the table there are 1.5 million to 2.5 million clones, about 95% of which are singletons. The junction had 4 bases not matched to a gene; V was cut back by 2 bases and J by 5 bases. This CDR3 spans 15 amino acids. CDR1 MNHEY and CDR2 SVGAGI come from the germline V gene. This sample is drawn from a study of shared clonotypes between healthy human individuals. Study conclusions and caveats: Naive subsets generally had larger estimated richness than memory subsets.

Terminally differentiated effector memory CD45RA+ cells were excluded from the naive CD8 cells, which were CD45RO-negative and positively selected for CCR7. This receptor was taken from a young man in good health. J is TRBJ2-7 and V is TRBV6-5; 12 nucleotides align to TRBD2. Sample: naive CD8+ T cells sorted from blood. The CDR3 DNA reads TGTGCCAGCAGTTACGAGACTAGCGGGGGTAACGAGCAGTACTTC. Residues: CASSYETSGGNEQYF.